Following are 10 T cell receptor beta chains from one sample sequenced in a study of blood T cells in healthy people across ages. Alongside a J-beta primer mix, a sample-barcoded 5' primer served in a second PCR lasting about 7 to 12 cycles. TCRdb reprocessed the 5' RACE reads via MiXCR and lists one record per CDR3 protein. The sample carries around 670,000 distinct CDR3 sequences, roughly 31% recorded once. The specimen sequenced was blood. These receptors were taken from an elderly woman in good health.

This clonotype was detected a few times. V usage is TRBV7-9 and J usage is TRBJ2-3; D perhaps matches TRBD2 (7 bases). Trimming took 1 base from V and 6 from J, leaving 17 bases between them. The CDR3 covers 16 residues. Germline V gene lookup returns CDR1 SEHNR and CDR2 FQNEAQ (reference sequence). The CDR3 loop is CASSLGFGGATDTQYF. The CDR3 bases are TGTGCCAGCAGCTTAGGGTTTGGGGGGGCCACGGATACGCAGTATTTT.

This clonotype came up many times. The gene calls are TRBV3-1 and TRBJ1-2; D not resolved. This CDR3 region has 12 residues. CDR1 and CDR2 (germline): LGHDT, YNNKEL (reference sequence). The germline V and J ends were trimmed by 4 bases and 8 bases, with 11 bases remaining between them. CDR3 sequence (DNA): TGTGCCAGCAGCCGAGGACGTCGGGGCTACACCTTC. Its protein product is CASSRGRRGYTF.

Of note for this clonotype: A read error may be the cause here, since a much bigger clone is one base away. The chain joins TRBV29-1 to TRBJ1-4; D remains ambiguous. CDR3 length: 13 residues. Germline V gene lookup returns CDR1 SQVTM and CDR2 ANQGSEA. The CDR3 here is CSVGAFIGEKRFF. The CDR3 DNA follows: TGCAGCGTTGGGGCCTTCATCGGGGAAAAACGGTTTTTT. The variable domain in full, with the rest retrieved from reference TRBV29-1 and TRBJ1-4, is SAVISQKPSRDICQRGTSLTIQCQVDSQVTMMFWYRQQPGQSLTLIATANQGSEATYESGFVIDKFPISRPNLTFSTLTVSNMSPEDSSIYLCSVGAFIGEKRFFGSGTQLSVL.

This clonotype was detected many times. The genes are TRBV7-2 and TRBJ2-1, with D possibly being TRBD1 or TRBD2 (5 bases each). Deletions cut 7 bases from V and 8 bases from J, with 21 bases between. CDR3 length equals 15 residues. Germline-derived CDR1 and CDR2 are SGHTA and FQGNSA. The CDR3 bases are TGTGCCAGCACCCAGGGACCCCAGGGTGTTTATGAGCAGTTCTTC. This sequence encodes CASTQGPQGVYEQFF.

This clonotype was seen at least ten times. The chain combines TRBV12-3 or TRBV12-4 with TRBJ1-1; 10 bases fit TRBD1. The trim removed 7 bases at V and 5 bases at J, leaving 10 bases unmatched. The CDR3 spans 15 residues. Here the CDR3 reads CASMRQGARGTEAFF. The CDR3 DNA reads TGTGCCAGCATGCGACAGGGGGCCCGTGGGACTGAAGCTTTCTTT.

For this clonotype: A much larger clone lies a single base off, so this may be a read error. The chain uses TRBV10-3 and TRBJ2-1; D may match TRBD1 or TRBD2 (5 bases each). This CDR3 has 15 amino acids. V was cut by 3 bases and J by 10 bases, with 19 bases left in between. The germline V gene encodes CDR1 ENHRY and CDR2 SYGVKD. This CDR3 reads CAISDPGTGSYEQFF. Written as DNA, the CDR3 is TGTGCCATCAGTGACCCCGGGACGGGCTCCTACGAGCAGTTCTTC.

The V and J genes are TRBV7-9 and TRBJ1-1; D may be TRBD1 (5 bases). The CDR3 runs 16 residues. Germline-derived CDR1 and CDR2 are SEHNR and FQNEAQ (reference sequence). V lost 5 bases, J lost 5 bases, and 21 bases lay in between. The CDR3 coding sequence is TGTGCCAGCAGCCCTAACCTGGGGGAGACACAGACTGAAGCTTTCTTT. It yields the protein CASSPNLGETQTEAFF.

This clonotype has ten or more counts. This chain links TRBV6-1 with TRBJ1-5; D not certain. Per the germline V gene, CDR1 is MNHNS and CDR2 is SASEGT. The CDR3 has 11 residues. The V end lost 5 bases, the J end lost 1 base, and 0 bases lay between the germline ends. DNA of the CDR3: TGTGCCAGCAGTAGCAATCAGCCCCAGCATTTT. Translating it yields CASSSNQPQHF.

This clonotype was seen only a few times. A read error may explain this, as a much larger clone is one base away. CDR3 protein: CAASDAGQGYGYTF. CDR3 nucleotides: TGTGCCGCCAGTGACGCCGGACAGGGCTATGGCTACACCTTC. This chain joins TRBV24-1 and TRBJ1-2; 8 nucleotides match TRBD1. The V gene's germline CDR1 is KGHDR and CDR2 SFDVKD. This CDR3 spans 14 amino acids.

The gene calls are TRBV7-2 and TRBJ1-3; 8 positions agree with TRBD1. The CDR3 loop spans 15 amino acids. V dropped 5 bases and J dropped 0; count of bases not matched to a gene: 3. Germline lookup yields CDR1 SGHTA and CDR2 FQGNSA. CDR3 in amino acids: CASSATGGSGNTIYF. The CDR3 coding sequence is TGTGCCAGCAGCGCCACAGGGGGCTCTGGAAACACCATATATTTT. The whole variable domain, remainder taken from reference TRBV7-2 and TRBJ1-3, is GAGVSQSPSNKVTEKGKDVELRCDPISGHTALYWYRQSLGQGLEFLIYFQGNSAPDKSGLPSDRFSAERTGGSVSTLTIQRTQQEDSAVYLCASSATGGSGNTIYFGEGSWLTVV.